This TCR beta chain was captured by sequencing in a study of tumor-infiltrating lymphocytes in primary liver carcinoma. Points from the study as a whole: Researchers report that only about 8-24% of top clones turned up in all five tumor regions. Tumor-adjacent and tumor-blood pairs displayed less overlap than did pairs of tumor regions.

Co-extracted RNA and DNA came from 20-30 mg of unsorted bulk tissue. Patients showed chronic HBV infection and an absence of prior treatment. Every tumor yielded five separate sampled regions. Germline values: CDR1 MDHEN, CDR2 SYDVKM. This CDR3 has 15 residues. As for this clonotype: Its antigen is not identified. The CDR3 ends on some other residue instead of the conserved phenylalanine or tryptophan, so this is likely a read error.

TCR beta cDNA was made from 500 ng total RNA with a constant-region primer. Sequencing libraries for TCR beta derived from three nested multiplex PCR rounds that used slightly modified ARM-PCR. Use of TRBV1-TRBV30 forward primers with a C-beta reverse primer characterized the first two PCR rounds, which lasted around 9 cycles each. One entry per CDR3 protein results from TCRdb running MiXCR on the multiplex PCR reads. The sample has roughly 190,000 distinct CDR3 sequences, approximately 80% seen once. The chain combines TRBV28 with TRBJ1-1; 7 nucleotides match TRBD1. Sequenced input: tumor tissue from primary liver carcinoma. This sequence was found in a man aged 35-49 years with primary liver carcinoma and hepatitis B virus infection. CDR3 loop: CASSLPGQMNNEAFI. CDR3 coding DNA: TGTGCCAGCAGTTTACCGGGACAGATGAACAATGAAGCTTTCATT.